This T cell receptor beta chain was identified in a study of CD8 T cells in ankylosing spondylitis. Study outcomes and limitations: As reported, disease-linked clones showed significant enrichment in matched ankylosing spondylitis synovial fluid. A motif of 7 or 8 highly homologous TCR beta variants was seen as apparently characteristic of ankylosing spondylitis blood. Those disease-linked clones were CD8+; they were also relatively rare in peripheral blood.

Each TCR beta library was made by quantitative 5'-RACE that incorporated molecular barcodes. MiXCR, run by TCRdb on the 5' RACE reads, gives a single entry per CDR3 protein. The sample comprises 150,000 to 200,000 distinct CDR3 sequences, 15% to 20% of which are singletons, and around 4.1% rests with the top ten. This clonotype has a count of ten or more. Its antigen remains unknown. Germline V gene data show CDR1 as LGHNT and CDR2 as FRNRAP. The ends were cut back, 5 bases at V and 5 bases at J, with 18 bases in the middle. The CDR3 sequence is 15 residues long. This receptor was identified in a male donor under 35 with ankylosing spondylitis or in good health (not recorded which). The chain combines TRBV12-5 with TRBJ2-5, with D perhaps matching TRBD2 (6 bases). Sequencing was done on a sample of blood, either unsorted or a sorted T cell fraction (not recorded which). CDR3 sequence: CASGPPGGARETQYF. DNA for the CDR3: TGTGCTAGTGGTCCCCCCGGAGGGGCCCGGGAGACCCAGTACTTC.